Many counts were recorded for the clone carrying this T cell receptor beta chain. Given a much more abundant clone one base away, this may be a read error. For repertoire sequencing, the TCR beta CDR3 regions were amplified from RNA transcripts. RT-PCR was first run with HTBI primers, then multiplex PCR in a second round. TCRdb redid the calling of the multiplex PCR reads with MiXCR, one entry per CDR3 protein. The sample contains roughly 300,000 distinct CDR3 sequences, under 20% of which appear only once. The CDR3 is 15 amino acids. Germline CDR1 and CDR2: MNHEY and SVGEGT. Trimming removed 5 bases from V and 4 bases from J; junction bases left unmatched: 10. This entry comes from a study of Graves' ophthalmopathy and Graves' hyperthyroidism.

Sequencing input: peripheral blood. The J gene is TRBJ2-7, the V gene TRBV6-2 or TRBV6-3; 8 bases match TRBD1. The source is an adult man with Graves' ophthalmopathy. Here the CDR3 DNA reads TGTGCCAGCAGTCACGGCCCAGACAGGGGTTACGAGCAGTACTTC. Protein: CASSHGPDRGYEQYF.